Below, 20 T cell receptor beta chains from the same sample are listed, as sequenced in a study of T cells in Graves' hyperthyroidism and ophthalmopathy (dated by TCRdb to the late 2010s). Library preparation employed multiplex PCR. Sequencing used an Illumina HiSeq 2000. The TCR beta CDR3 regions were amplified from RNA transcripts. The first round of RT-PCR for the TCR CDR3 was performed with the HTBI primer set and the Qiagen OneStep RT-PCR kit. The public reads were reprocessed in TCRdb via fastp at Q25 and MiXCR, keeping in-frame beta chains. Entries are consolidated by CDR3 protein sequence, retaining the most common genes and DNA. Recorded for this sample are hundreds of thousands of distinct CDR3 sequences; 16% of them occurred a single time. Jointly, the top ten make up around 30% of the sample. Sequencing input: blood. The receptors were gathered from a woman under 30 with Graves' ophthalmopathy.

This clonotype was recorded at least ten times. This CDR3 reads CASSFGGPNTGELFF. The CDR3 nucleotides are TGTGCCAGCAGCTTCGGGGGTCCGAACACCGGGGAGCTGTTTTTT. The gene calls are TRBV11-2 and TRBJ2-2; a possible D gene is TRBD2 (6 bases). Germline loops: CDR1 SGHAT, CDR2 FQNNGV. V was cut by 3 bases and J by 0 bases, with 8 bases left in between. The CDR3 covers 15 residues.

The CDR3 sequence is CASSLLGDHSGNTIYF. The CDR3, as DNA: TGTGCCAGCAGCTTATTAGGGGACCACTCTGGAAACACCATATATTTT. The chain combines TRBV13 with TRBJ1-3; weak D call: TRBD1 (5 bases). The CDR3 contains 16 residues. CDR1 is PRHDT and CDR2 is FYEKMQ in the germline V gene (reference sequence). V was clipped by 2 bases and J by 0 bases, with 11 bases between them.

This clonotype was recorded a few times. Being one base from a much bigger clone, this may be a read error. This CDR3 is CSARAPAGFDEQFF. CDR3 DNA sequence: TGCAGTGCTAGAGCTCCGGCGGGGTTCGATGAGCAGTTCTTC. The gene calls are TRBV20-1 and TRBJ2-1; D is possibly TRBD2 (6 bases). The V and J ends lost 1 base and 8 bases respectively, with 15 bases between them. CDR3 length: 14 residues. Germline-derived CDR1 and CDR2 are DFQATT and SNEGSKA (reference sequence).

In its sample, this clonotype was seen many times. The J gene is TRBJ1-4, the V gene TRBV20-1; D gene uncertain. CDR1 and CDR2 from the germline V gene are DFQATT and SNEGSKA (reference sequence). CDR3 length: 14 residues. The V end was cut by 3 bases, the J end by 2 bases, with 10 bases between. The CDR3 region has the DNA TGCAGTGCTAGGGACCGCCGGACTAATGAAAAACTGTTTTTT. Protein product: CSARDRRTNEKLFF.

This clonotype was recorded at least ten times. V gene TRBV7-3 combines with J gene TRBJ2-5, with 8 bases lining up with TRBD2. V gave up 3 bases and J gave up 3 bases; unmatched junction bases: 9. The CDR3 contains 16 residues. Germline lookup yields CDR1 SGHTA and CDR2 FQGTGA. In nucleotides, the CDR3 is TGTGCCAGCAGCTTCGTGGCGGGAGGCATTAAAGAGACCCAGTACTTC. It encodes CASSFVAGGIKETQYF.

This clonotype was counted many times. CDR3 coding DNA: TGTGCCAGCAGCTCAGGGTTTGGCAATCAGCCCCAGCATTTT. It specifies CASSSGFGNQPQHF. The chain is built from TRBV28 and TRBJ1-5; TRBD1 might be the D (5 bases). CDR1 is MDHEN, CDR2 SYDVKM, per germline. This CDR3 has 14 residues. V was trimmed by 6 bases and J by 2 bases, leaving 11 bases between them.

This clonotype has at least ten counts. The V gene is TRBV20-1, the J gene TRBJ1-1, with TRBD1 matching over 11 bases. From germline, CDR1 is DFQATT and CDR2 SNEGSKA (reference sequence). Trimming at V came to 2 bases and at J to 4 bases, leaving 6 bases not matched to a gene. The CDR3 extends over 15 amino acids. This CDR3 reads CSARPGQGAPTEAFF. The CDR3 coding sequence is TGCAGTGCTAGACCCGGACAGGGGGCCCCCACTGAAGCTTTCTTT.

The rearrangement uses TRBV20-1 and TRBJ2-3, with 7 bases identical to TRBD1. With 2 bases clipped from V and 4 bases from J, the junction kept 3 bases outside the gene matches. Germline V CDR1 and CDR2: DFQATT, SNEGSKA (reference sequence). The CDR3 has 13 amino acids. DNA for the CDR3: TGCAGTGCTAGAAGGGGGCGGGCAGATACGCAGTATTTT. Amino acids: CSARRGRADTQYF.

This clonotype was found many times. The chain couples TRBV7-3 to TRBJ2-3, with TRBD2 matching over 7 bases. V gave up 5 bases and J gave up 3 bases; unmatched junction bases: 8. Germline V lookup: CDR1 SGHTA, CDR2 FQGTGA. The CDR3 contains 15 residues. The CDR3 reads CASSSYGLETDTQYF. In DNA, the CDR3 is TGTGCCAGCAGCAGCTATGGACTAGAAACAGATACGCAGTATTTT.

The CDR3 reads CASIPITGTGVDEQYF. CDR3 DNA sequence: TGTGCCAGCATTCCAATAACCGGGACAGGGGTTGACGAGCAGTACTTC. The chain uses TRBV28 and TRBJ2-7; 10 nucleotides agree with TRBD1. The ends lost 7 bases at V and 5 bases at J; junction bases unmatched: 14. The CDR3 contains 16 residues. Germline V lookup: CDR1 MDHEN, CDR2 SYDVKM.

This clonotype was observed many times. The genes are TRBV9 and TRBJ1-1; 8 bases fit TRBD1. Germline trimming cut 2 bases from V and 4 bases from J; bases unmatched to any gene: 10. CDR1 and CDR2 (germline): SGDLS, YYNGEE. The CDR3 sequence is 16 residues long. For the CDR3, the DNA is TGTGCCAGCAGCGTCGGGGCAGGGGGCGCGGGCACTGAAGCTTTCTTT. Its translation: CASSVGAGGAGTEAFF.

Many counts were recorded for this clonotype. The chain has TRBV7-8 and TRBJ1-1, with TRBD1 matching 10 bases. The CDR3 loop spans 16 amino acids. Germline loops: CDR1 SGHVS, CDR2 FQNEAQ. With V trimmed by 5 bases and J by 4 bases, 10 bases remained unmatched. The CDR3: CASSTGTGVVGTEAFF. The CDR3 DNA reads TGTGCCAGCAGCACTGGGACAGGGGTAGTGGGCACTGAAGCTTTCTTT.

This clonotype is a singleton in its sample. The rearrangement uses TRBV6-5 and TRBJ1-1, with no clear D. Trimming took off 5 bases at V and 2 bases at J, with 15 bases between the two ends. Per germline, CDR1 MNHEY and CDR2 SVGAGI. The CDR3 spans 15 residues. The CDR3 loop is CASSTRRAGNTEAFF. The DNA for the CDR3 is TGTGCCAGCAGTACACGACGGGCGGGCAACACTGAAGCTTTCTTT.

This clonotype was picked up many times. CDR3 region: CSAREAVNYGYTF. The CDR3, as DNA: TGCAGTGCTAGAGAGGCAGTTAACTATGGCTACACCTTC. V is TRBV20-1 and J is TRBJ1-2; D is unclear. This CDR3 region has 13 residues. CDR1 and CDR2 (germline): DFQATT, SNEGSKA (reference sequence). V lost 0 bases to trimming and J lost 1 base, with 6 bases between them.

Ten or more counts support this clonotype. DNA of the CDR3: TGTGCCAGCAGTTTAGCAGGGGCCCCCTCCTACGAGCAGTACTTC. Protein: CASSLAGAPSYEQYF. V is TRBV28 and J is TRBJ2-7, with D tentatively TRBD1 (6 bases). From germline, CDR1 is MDHEN and CDR2 SYDVKM. Trimming took off 2 bases at V and 0 bases at J, with 11 bases between the two ends. The CDR3 extends over 15 amino acids.

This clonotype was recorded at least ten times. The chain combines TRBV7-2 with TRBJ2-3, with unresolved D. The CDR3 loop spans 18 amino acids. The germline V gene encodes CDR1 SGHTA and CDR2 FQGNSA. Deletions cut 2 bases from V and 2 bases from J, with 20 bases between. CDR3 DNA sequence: TGTGCCAGCAGCTTACCATCCGATTGGAACAGATACACAGATACGCAGTATTTT. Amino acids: CASSLPSDWNRYTDTQYF.

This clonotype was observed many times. The CDR3 nucleotides are TGTGCCAGCATTATAGCCAGGACATCGAACACTGAAGCTTTCTTT. This encodes CASIIARTSNTEAFF. V is TRBV2 and J is TRBJ1-1, with a tentative D call TRBD1 (5 bases). Between the trimmed V and J ends, which lost 7 bases and 1 base, there was a span of 16 bases. The germline gives CDR1 SNHLY, CDR2 FYNNEI. The CDR3 consists of 15 residues.

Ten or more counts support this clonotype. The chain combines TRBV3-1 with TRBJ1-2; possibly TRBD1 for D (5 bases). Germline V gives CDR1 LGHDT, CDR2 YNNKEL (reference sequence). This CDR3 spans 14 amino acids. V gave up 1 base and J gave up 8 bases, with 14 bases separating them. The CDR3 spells CASSQGSQGKGYTF. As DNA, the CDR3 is TGTGCCAGCAGCCAAGGATCCCAGGGAAAGGGCTACACCTTC. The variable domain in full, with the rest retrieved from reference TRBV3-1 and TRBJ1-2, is DTAVSQTPKYLVTQMGNDKSIKCEQNLGHDTMYWYKQDSKKFLKIMFSYNNKELIINETVPNRFSPKSPDKAHLNLHINSLELGDSAVYFCASSQGSQGKGYTFGSGTRLTVV.

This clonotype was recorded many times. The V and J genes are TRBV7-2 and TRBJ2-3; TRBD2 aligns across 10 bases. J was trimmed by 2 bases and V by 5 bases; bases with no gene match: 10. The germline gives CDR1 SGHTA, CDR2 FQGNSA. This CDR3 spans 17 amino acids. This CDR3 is CASSIWTSGEHTDTQYF. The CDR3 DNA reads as TGTGCCAGCAGCATCTGGACTAGCGGAGAACACACAGATACGCAGTATTTT.

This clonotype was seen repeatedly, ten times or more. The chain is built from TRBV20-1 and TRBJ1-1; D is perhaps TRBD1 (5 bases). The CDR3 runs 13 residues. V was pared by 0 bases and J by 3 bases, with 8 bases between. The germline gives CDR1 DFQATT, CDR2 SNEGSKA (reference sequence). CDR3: CSARESGDTEAFF. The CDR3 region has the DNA TGCAGTGCTAGAGAGTCGGGGGACACTGAAGCTTTCTTT.